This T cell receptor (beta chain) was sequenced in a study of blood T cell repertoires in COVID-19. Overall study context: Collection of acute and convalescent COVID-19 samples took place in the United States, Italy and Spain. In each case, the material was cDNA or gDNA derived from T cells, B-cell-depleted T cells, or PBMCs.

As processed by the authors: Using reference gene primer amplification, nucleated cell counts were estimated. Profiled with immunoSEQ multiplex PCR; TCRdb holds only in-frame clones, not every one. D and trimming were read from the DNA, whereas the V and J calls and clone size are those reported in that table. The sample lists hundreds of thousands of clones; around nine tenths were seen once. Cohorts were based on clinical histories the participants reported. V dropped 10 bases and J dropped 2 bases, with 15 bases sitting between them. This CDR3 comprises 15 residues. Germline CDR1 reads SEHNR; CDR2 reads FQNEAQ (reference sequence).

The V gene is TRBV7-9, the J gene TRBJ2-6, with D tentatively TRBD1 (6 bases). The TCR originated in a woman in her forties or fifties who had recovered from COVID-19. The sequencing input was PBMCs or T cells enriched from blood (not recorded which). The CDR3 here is CATRLGGAGANVLTF. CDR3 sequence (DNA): TGTGCCACACGTCTAGGGGGAGCTGGGGCCAACGTCCTGACTTTC.